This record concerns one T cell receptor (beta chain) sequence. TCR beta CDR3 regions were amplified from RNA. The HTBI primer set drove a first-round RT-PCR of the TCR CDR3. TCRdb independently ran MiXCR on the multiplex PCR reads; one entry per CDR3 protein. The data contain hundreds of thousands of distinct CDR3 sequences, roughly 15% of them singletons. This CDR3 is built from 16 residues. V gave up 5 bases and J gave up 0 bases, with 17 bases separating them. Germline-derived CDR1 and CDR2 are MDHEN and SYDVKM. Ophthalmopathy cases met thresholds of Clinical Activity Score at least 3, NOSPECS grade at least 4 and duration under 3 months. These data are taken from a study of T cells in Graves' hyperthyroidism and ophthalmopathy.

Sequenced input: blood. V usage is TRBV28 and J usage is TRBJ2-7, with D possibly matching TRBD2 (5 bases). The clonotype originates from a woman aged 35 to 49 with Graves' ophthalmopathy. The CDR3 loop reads CASSLPGSPSSYEQYF. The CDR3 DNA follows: TGTGCCAGCAGTCTCCCGGGGAGTCCGAGCTCCTACGAGCAGTACTTC.